This T cell receptor beta chain comes out of a study of T cells after yellow fever vaccination. This clonotype was detected many times. As yet, its antigen is unknown. CDR3 length: 16 amino acids. The germline V gene encodes CDR1 SGHRS and CDR2 YFSETQ. The V gene lost 0 bases and the J gene lost 0 bases, with 12 bases spanning the gap. General study results and limits: The booster response re-showed most primary clones: around 96% CD4, approximately 86% CD8.

A process of 5'RACE template switching, which added a universal primer site and UMIs, was used to make TCR cDNA. TCRdb processed the 5' RACE reads anew with MiXCR; each CDR3 protein has one entry. Of about 120,000 distinct CDR3 sequences in the sample, around 7.2% were seen once. The origin of this receptor is a young man who received the YFV17D yellow fever vaccine. V and J are TRBV5-1 and TRBJ2-5; weak D call: TRBD1 (5 bases). The sequencing used CD4+ T cells sorted from PBMCs, collected approximately 47 days after the first yellow fever vaccination. CDR3 nucleotides: TGCGCCAGCAGCTTGGATGACAGAGCCTACCAAGAGACCCAGTACTTC. It is translated as CASSLDDRAYQETQYF.